This T cell receptor beta chain came from a study of cytomegalovirus exposure and HLA in healthy donors. 13 Jbeta primers and 60 Vbeta primers were used for the PCR. Generated by immunoSEQ multiplex PCR, the TCRdb table keeps only in-frame clones and is missing some. The top ten hold over 1.3% of the sample, which has over 100,000 clones, over 70% seen once. About this clone itself: Antigen: not known.

Study observations and caveats: A later analysis showed HLA-associated TCR beta chains outstripping equally common others in clonal expansion.

Between the trimmed V and J ends, which lost 5 bases and 0 bases, there was a span of 8 bases. The CDR3 consists of 13 residues. CDR1 SEHNR and CDR2 FQNEAQ come from the germline V gene (reference sequence). V gene TRBV7-9 combines with J gene TRBJ2-7; no clear D. The receptor was derived from a woman aged 35 to 49 in good health and CMV-seronegative. Sample: PBMCs. The CDR3: CASSPAVSYEQYF. The CDR3, as DNA: TGTGCCAGCAGCCCGGCGGTCTCCTACGAGCAGTACTTC. The variable domain in full, completed from reference TRBV7-9 and TRBJ2-7, reads DTGVSQNPRHKITKRGQNVTFRCDPISEHNRLYWYRQTLGQGPEFLTYFQNEAQLEKSRLLSDRFSAERPKGSFSTLEIQRTEQGDSAMYLCASSPAVSYEQYFGPGTRLTVT.